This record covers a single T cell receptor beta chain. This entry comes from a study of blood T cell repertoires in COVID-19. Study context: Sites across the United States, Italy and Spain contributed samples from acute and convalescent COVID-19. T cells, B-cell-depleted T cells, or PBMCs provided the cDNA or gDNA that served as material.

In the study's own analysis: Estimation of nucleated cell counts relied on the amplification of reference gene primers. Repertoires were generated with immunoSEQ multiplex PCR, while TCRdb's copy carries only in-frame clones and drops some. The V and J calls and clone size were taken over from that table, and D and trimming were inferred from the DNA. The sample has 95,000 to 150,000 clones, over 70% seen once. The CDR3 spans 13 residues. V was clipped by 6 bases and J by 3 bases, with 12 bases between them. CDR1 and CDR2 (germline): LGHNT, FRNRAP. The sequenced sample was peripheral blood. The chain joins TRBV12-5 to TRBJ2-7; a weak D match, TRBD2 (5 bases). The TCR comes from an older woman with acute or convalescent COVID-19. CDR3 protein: CASGNGEIYEQYF. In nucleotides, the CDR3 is TGTGCTAGTGGGAACGGGGAAATCTACGAGCAGTACTTC.